This is a list of T cell receptor beta chains from one sample in a study of OX40 agonist ivuxolimab in advanced cancers. The table came from immunoSEQ multiplex PCR; TCRdb's copy has only in-frame clones and leaves some out. The sample contains around 76,000 clones, around four fifths of which appear only once. Sequenced material: CD4+ or CD8+ T cells sorted from blood, taken in a trial of the OX40 agonist ivuxolimab. The receptors come from an adult with an advanced solid tumor such as melanoma, head and neck, liver or kidney cancer. CDR3s include the opening cysteine and the closing phenylalanine or tryptophan. The D gene is left open where the match is weak. Size is stated for part of the rows, as once, few or many counts, or as a class when the clone is expanded.

TRBJ2-1 | - | TRBV21-1 | - | CASSSPGTSGRYNEQFF | TGTGCCAGCAGTTCTCCCGGGACTAGCGGGAGGTACAATGAGCAGTTCTTC
TRBJ2-7 | TRBD2 | TRBV2 | - | CASPWGGDYEQYF | TGTGCCAGCCCTTGGGGGGGGGACTACGAGCAGTACTTC
TRBJ1-6 | TRBD1 | TRBV6-6 | once | CASSWTGTGDSPLHF | TGTGCCAGCAGTTGGACCGGGACAGGGGATTCACCCCTCCACTTT
TRBJ1-5 | - | TRBV27 | few | CASSPDGPDQPQHF | TGTGCCAGCAGTCCCGACGGCCCGGATCAGCCCCAGCATTTT
TRBJ2-1 | TRBD2 | TRBV7-9 | once | CASSFVPGLGAVEQFF | TGTGCCAGCAGCTTCGTCCCGGGACTAGGTGCGGTTGAGCAGTTCTTC
TRBJ2-2 | - | TRBV7-8 | - | CASSATGTGTGELFF | TGTGCCAGCAGCGCCACAGGGACGGGGACCGGGGAGCTGTTTTTT
TRBJ2-5 | TRBD2 | TRBV11-2 | - | CASSSPLAGGYQETQYF | TGTGCCAGCAGCTCACCCCTGGCGGGGGGGTACCAAGAGACCCAGTACTTC
TRBJ1-1 | - | TRBV4-2 | - | CASSLEDGQVNTEAFF | TGTGCCAGCAGCCTAGAAGACGGCCAGGTAAACACTGAAGCTTTCTTT
TRBJ1-3 | - | TRBV4-1 | - | CASSQEGRRSSGNTIYF | TGCGCCAGCAGCCAAGAAGGCAGAAGGAGCTCTGGAAACACCATATATTTT
TRBJ2-3 | TRBD2 | TRBV27 | - | CASSLRTSGTDTQYF | TGTGCCAGCAGTTTGAGGACTAGCGGAACAGATACGCAGTATTTT
TRBJ1-2 | - | TRBV9 | few | CASSPGDYYGYTF | TGTGCCAGCAGCCCAGGGGATTACTATGGCTACACCTTC
TRBJ2-6 | TRBD2 | TRBV5-4 | - | CASSPRGDGANVLTF | TGTGCCAGCAGCCCACGGGGGGACGGGGCCAACGTCCTGACTTTC
TRBJ1-5 | TRBD1 | TRBV28 | - | CASSIRQGRSNQPQHF | TGTGCCAGCAGTATAAGACAGGGGAGGAGCAATCAGCCCCAGCATTTT
TRBJ2-2 | - | TRBV6-6 | - | CASSTGLTTGELFF | TGTGCCAGCAGTACGGGACTTACCACCGGGGAGCTGTTTTTT
TRBJ1-4 | - | TRBV5-1 | - | CASGPGQEGEKLFF | TGCGCCAGCGGACCGGGGCAGGAGGGTGAAAAACTGTTTTTT
TRBJ1-5 | - | TRBV19 | few | CASSISGRNQPQHF | TGTGCCAGTAGTATCTCTGGTCGCAATCAGCCCCAGCATTTT
TRBJ1-2 | TRBD1 | TRBV2 | - | CASIVDRSYYGYTF | TGTGCCAGCATTGTGGACAGGTCTTACTATGGCTACACCTTC
TRBJ2-4 | - | TRBV6-5 | - | CASSYGTSKNIQYF | TGTGCCAGCAGTTACGGGACTTCCAAAAACATTCAGTACTTC
TRBJ1-3 | - | TRBV5-1 | few | CASSLNGGSSGNTIYF | TGCGCCAGCAGCTTGAACGGCGGGAGCTCTGGAAACACCATATATTTT
TRBJ1-6 | TRBD1 | TRBV5-6 | - | CASRTRGGSPLHF | TGTGCCAGCAGAACCCGAGGGGGCTCACCCCTCCACTTT
TRBJ1-5 | - | TRBV28 | - | CASSLGLSNQPQHF | TGTGCCAGCAGTTTAGGGCTAAGCAATCAGCCCCAGCATTTT
TRBJ2-3 | TRBD2 | TRBV7-9 | - | CASSAMYKREGEFTDTQYF | TGTGCCAGCAGCGCCATGTATAAGCGGGAGGGCGAATTCACAGATACGCAGTATTTT
TRBJ2-2 | TRBD2 | TRBV7-9 | - | CASSPIAGGIGELFF | TGTGCCAGCAGCCCGATAGCGGGAGGGATCGGGGAGCTGTTTTTT
TRBJ1-5 | - | TRBV28 | few | CASSPAYSNQPQHF | TGTGCCAGCAGTCCTGCTTATAGCAATCAGCCCCAGCATTTT
TRBJ2-5 | - | TRBV9 | - | CASSVAWGVETQYF | TGTGCCAGCAGCGTAGCTTGGGGAGTAGAGACCCAGTACTTC
TRBJ2-3 | - | TRBV7-6 | - | CASSLRGSGGRNTDTQYF | TGTGCCAGCAGCTTAAGGGGCAGCGGAGGACGGAACACAGATACGCAGTATTTT
TRBJ1-4 | - | TRBV7-6 | - | CASSLARRTVIADEKLFF | TGTGCCAGCAGCTTAGCGCGTCGGACAGTTATAGCGGATGAAAAACTGTTTTTT
TRBJ1-3 | - | TRBV7-9 | - | CASSLSVSPGNTIYF | TGTGCCAGCAGCTTATCGGTCAGCCCTGGAAACACCATATATTTT
TRBJ1-1 | - | TRBV27 | - | CASSLYEGGTEAFF | TGTGCCAGCAGTTTATATGAGGGGGGAACTGAAGCTTTCTTT
TRBJ1-6 | TRBD1 | TRBV28 | few | CASSFLTGMDNSPLHF | TGTGCCAGCAGCTTTCTGACAGGGATGGATAATTCACCCCTCCACTTT
TRBJ2-2 | TRBD2 | TRBV6-5 | once | CASSYSRAGGTGELFF | TGTGCCAGCAGTTACTCGAGGGCGGGGGGCACCGGGGAGCTGTTTTTT
TRBJ1-1 | - | TRBV18 | - | CASSPPTNTEAFF | TGTGCCAGCTCACCACCGACGAACACTGAAGCTTTCTTT
TRBJ2-7 | - | TRBV11-3 | - | CASSPDGHEQYF | TGTGCCAGCAGCCCAGACGGGCACGAGCAGTACTTC
TRBJ1-4 | - | TRBV6-4 | - | CASSAPGAANEKLFF | TGTGCCAGCAGCGCCCCGGGGGCGGCTAATGAAAAACTGTTTTTT
TRBJ2-7 | - | TRBV9 | - | CASSVTGQASYEQYF | TGTGCCAGCAGCGTAACGGGTCAGGCCTCCTACGAGCAGTACTTC
TRBJ1-2 | - | TRBV6-1 | few | CASQGNGDVGYTF | TGTGCCAGCCAGGGGAATGGAGATGTTGGCTACACCTTC
TRBJ1-5 | - | TRBV19 | - | CASSTQGHQPQHF | TGTGCCAGTAGTACCCAGGGCCATCAGCCCCAGCATTTT
TRBJ1-1 | TRBD1 | TRBV5-1 | once | CASSYDGQGAEAFF | TGCGCCAGCAGCTACGACGGACAGGGGGCTGAAGCTTTCTTT
TRBJ2-7 | - | TRBV18 | few | CASSANLITYEQYF | TGTGCCAGCTCAGCGAACCTCATCACCTACGAGCAGTACTTC
TRBJ2-5 | - | TRBV7-9 | - | CASSLSSSPYQETQYF | TGTGCCAGCAGCTTATCTTCCAGCCCATACCAAGAGACCCAGTACTTC
TRBJ2-1 | TRBD2 | TRBV7-2 | - | CASSAGTTGLGSYNEQFF | TGTGCCAGCAGTGCCGGGACTACTGGACTTGGGTCCTACAATGAGCAGTTCTTC